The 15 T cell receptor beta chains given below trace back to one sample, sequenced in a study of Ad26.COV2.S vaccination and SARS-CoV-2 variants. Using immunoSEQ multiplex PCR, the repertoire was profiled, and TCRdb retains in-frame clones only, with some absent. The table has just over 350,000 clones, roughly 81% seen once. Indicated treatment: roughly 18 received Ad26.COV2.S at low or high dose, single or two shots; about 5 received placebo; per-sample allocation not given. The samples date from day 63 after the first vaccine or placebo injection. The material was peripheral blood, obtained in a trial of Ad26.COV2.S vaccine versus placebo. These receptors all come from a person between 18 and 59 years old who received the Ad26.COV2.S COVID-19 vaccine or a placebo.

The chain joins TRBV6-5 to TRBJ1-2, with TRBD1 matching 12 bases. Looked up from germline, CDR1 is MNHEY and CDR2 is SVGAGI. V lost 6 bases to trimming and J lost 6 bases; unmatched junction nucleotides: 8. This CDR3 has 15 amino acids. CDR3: CASRRPGQGAHGYTF. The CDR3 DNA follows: TGTGCCAGCAGGAGACCGGGACAGGGGGCCCATGGCTACACCTTC.

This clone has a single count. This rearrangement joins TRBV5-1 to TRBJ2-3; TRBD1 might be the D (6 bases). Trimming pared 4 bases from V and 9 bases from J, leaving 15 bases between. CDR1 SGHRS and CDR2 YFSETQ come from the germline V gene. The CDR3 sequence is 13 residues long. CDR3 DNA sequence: TGCGCCAGCAGCGGGCGGACAGAGGAAACGCAGTATTTT. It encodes CASSGRTEETQYF.

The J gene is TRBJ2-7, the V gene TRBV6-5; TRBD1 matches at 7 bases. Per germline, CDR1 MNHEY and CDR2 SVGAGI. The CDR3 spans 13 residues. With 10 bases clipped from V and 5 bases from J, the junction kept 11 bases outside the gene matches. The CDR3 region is CAIRTGGSNEQYF. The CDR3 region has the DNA TGTGCCATACGGACAGGCGGATCGAACGAGCAGTACTTC.

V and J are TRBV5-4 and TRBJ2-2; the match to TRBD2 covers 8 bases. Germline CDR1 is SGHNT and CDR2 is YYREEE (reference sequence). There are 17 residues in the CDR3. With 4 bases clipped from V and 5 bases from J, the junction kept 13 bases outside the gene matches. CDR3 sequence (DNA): TGTGCCAGCAGCCCTGCGAGGAGCGGGAGTTTAACCGGGGAGCTGTTTTTT. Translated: CASSPARSGSLTGELFF.

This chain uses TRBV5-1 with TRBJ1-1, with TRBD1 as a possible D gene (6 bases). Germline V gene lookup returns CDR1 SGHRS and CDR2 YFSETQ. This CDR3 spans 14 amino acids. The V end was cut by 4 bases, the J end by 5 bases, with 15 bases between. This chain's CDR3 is CASSEGGGPTEAFF. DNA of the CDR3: TGCGCCAGCAGCGAGGGCGGGGGGCCTACTGAAGCTTTCTTT.

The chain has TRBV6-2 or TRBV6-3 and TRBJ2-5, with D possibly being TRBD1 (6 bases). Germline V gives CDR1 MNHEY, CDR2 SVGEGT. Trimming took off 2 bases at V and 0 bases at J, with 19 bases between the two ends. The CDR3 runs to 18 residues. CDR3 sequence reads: CASSYVQAKGVHQETQYF. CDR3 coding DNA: TGTGCCAGCAGTTACGTCCAGGCCAAGGGGGTCCACCAAGAGACCCAGTACTTC.

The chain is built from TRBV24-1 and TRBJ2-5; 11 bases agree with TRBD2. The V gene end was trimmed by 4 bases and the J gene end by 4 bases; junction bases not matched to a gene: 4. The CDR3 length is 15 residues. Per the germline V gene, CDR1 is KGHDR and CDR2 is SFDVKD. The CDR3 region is CATSDPGTSGETQYF. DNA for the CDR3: TGTGCCACCAGTGACCCAGGGACTAGCGGAGAGACCCAGTACTTC.

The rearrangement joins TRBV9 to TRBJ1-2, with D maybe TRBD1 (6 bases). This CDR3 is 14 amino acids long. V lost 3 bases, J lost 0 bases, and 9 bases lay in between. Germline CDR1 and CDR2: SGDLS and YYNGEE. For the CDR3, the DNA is TGTGCCAGCAGCGCACAGGGACCTAACTATGGCTACACCTTC. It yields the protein CASSAQGPNYGYTF.

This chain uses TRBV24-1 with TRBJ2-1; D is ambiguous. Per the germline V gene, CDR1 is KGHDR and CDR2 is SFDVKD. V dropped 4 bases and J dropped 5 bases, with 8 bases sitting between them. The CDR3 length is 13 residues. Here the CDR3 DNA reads TGTGCCACCAGTGACTACCGGGACAATGAGCAGTTCTTC. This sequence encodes CATSDYRDNEQFF.

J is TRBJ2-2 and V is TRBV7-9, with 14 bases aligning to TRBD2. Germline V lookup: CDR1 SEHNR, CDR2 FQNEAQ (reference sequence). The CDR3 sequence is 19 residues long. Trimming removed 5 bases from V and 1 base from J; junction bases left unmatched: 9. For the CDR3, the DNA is TGTGCCAGCAGCACGCCGGGACTAGCGGGGGAGGAGAACACCGGGGAGCTGTTTTTT. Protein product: CASSTPGLAGEENTGELFF.

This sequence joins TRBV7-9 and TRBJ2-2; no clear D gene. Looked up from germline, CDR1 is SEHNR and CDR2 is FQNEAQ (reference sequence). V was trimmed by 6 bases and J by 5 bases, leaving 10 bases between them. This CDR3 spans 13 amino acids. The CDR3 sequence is CASRTVGTGELFF. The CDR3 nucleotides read TGTGCCAGCAGGACGGTGGGGACCGGGGAGCTGTTTTTT.

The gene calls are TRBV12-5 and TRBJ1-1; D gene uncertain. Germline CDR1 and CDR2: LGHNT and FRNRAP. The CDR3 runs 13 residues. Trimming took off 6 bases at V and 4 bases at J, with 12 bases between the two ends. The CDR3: CASGPAGSTEAFF. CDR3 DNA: TGTGCTAGTGGGCCCGCGGGAAGCACTGAAGCTTTCTTT. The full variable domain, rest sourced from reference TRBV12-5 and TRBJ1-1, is DARVTQTPRHKVTEMGQEVTMRCQPILGHNTVFWYRQTMMQGLELLAYFRNRAPLDDSGMPKDRFSAEMPDATLATLKIQPSEPRDSAVYFCASGPAGSTEAFFGQGTRLTVV.

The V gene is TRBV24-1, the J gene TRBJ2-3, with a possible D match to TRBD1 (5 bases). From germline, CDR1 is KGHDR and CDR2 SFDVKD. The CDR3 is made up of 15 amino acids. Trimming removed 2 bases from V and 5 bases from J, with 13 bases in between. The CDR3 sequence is CATSDSLGAGDTQYF. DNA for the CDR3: TGTGCCACCAGTGATTCTTTAGGGGCTGGAGATACGCAGTATTTT.

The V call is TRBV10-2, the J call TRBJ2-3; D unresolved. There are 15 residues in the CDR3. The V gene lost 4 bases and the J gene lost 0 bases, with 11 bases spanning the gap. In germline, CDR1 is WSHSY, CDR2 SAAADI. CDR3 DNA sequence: TGCGCCAGCAGTGCATCTAGATCTAGCACAGATACGCAGTATTTT. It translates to CASSASRSSTDTQYF.

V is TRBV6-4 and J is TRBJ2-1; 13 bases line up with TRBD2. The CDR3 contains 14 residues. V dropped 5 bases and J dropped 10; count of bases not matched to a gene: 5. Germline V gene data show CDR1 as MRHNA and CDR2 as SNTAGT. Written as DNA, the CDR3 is TGTGCCAGCAGTAGACTAGCGGGAGGAGGCGAGCAGTTCTTC. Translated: CASSRLAGGGEQFF.